The sequence of this TCR beta chain was determined in a study of identical twins. Each CDR3 protein gets one entry after TCRdb re-called the 5' RACE reads with MiXCR. Counted here are 1.5 million to 2 million distinct CDR3 sequences, under 35% occurring once; the ten biggest clones make up roughly 0.3%. The sample consisted of cord blood. The TCR sequence derives from a newborn girl in good health.

CDR3 loop: CASSLAPPLTDTQYF. Here the CDR3 DNA reads TGCGCCAGCAGCTTGGCCCCCCCACTGACAGATACGCAGTATTTT. The chain couples TRBV5-1 to TRBJ2-3; D remains ambiguous. Deletions cut 0 bases from V and 3 bases from J, with 11 bases between. This CDR3 region has 15 residues. In germline, CDR1 is SGHRS, CDR2 YFSETQ.